Here is one TCR beta chain with its context. This clone was seen a handful of times. Its recognized antigen is unknown. Qualities for individual bases were not recorded, and no much larger clone is one base off. This entry comes from a study of beta chain features in type 1 diabetes listed by TCRdb under 2018. Background on the whole study: No differences in mean age, gender distribution, total cell number or subset yield were found between patients and healthy donors. A total of approximately 110,000,000 sorted cells were examined across all samples, and a strong correlation was observed between cell number per subset and RNA yield. Whereas all 30 or so donors provided naive and central memory subsets, regulatory and stem cell-like memory subsets were isolated from just 8 patients and roughly eight healthy donors. The study compared TCRB repertoires of sorted circulating CD4+ T cell subsets between recently diagnosed type 1 diabetes patients and matched healthy donors. Overall results and qualifications from the work: Because small numbers of individuals were included in the HLA sub-analyses, any influence of HLA type on TCRB rearrangement was left unresolved. Because cDNA rather than genomic DNA was sequenced, highly expressing activated cells could have been over-represented, although no difference in activation and CD3 levels was found between groups. Naive, central memory and regulatory TCRB repertoires appeared more similar among patients than among healthy donors. PCR may preferentially amplify shorter templates, but because patient and control samples were amplified and corrected together, any resulting skew would affect both groups equally. At VDJ recombination sites, type 1 diabetes patients had fewer insertions and more deleted nucleotides, which implies abnormalities in thymic rearrangement. A moderate but significant shortening of TCRB CDR3 length was observed in type 1 diabetes patients in all four CD4+ subsets.

The entire amount of isolated RNA was reverse transcribed using the High Capacity cDNA Reverse Transcription Kit, so the sequenced TCRB transcripts were expressed ones. Deep immunoSEQ sequencing was performed on naive, central memory and regulatory T cell samples, with an average of around 3.4 million total reads per sample. After sorted cells were lysed in RLT buffer, RNA was extracted with DNase-treated RNeasy Micro or Mini kits, with the choice depending on cell number. To prevent cross-contamination, every cell subset was processed on its own, while patient and healthy donor samples were processed together. Using the immunoSEQ multiplex PCR, TCRB sequences were amplified from cDNA into 87-bp fragments spanning the CDR3 region. Sequencing of the amplicons was performed on the Illumina HiSeq platform. Per the source publication's procedure: PCR bias was corrected computationally using synthetic template baselines, and reads within Hamming distance 2 were collapsed, with unmergeable singletons discarded. Reads were aligned against IMGT so that V, D and J genes, CDR3 length and insertions or deletions at six rearrangement sites could be assigned. Within each subset, clonotype counts were normalized to sorted cell number, after which true diversity and Gini coefficients were computed with the tcR R package. The overlap coefficient, calculated on TCRB nucleotide sequences, was used to measure repertoire sharing. The table comes from immuneACCESS by way of TCRdb, which keeps in-frame sequences with V and J called. Part of the clones is missing from these tables; in studies checked, under half for an unresolved V gene and the rest for unknown reasons. Clonal size and the V and J genes are those of that table, whereas D and trimming came from the DNA. The sample contains over 150,000 clones, 7% to 9% of them found a single time. The biggest ten clones account for roughly 0.5% of the sample.

Each donor gave one peripheral blood draw, averaging roughly 100 mL, which was collected into heparinised tubes. Using a panel that included CD45RO, CCR7, CD25, CD127, CD95 and CD27, naive, central memory, regulatory and stem cell-like memory CD4+ T cells were sorted on a BD FACSAria II. All sorted populations exceeded 95% purity. PBMCs were isolated immediately by Lymphoprep density gradient centrifugation and stained directly without culture. To minimize batch effects, samples were stained and sorted in pairs, one healthy donor with one patient per experiment. From a lookup of the germline V gene, CDR1 and CDR2 are MGHRA and YSYEKL. After removal of 0 bases from V and 7 bases from J, the junction retains 11 bases not matched to a gene. Including cysteine and phenylalanine, the CDR3 has 18 amino acids. CDR3 DNA only is kept here, 54 bases in frame from base 1.

Sequencing was carried out using central memory CD4+ T cells from blood. The sequence came from a man younger than 30 with type 1 diabetes. The chain is assembled from TRBV4-1 and TRBJ2-7; 14 nucleotides in the junction match TRBD2. The CDR3 sequence is CASSQDLPGTSGSMEQYF. The nucleotide sequence reads as follows: TGCGCCAGCAGCCAAGATCTGCCCGGGACTAGCGGGAGCATGGAGCAGTACTTC.